This record concerns one T cell receptor beta chain sequence. This sample stems from a study of blood T cell repertoires in COVID-19. Study at large: The United States, Italy and Spain were the sources of the acute and convalescent COVID-19 samples. T cells, B-cell-depleted T cells, or PBMCs provided the cDNA or gDNA that served as material.

This CDR3 has 15 amino acids. Germline trimming cut 5 bases from V and 1 base from J; bases unmatched to any gene: 2. Germline V CDR1 and CDR2: MDHEN, SYDVKM. In the authors' workflow: Reference gene primers were amplified, and this amplification served to estimate nucleated cell counts. Profiled with immunoSEQ multiplex PCR; TCRdb holds only in-frame clones, not every one. The DNA gave D and trimming, while V, J and clone size come from that table. Of 25,000 to 35,000 clones in the sample, approximately 85% were seen once. What was sequenced was peripheral blood. The rearrangement joins TRBV28 to TRBJ1-2; 12 bases line up with TRBD1. This clonotype was obtained from a human donor in a cohort sampled during active COVID-19. In DNA form, the CDR3 reads TGTGCCAGCAGTGGGACAGGGGGCATTAACTATGGCTACACCTTC. This encodes CASSGTGGINYGYTF.